The text below deals with one T cell receptor beta chain. Its antigen target is currently unknown. No much larger clone exists at a distance of one base, and base qualities are not known. Unmatched junction bases come to 7, with V trimmed by 4 bases and J by 4 bases. CDR3 length: 17 amino acids, cysteine to phenylalanine. Only the CDR3 region is kept as DNA, spanning 51 bases read in frame from base 1. The germline V gene specifies MGHDK as CDR1 and SYGVNS as CDR2. These data belong to a study of blood T cell repertoires in COVID-19 (TCRdb year 2020). Context from the whole study: Samples covering the acute and convalescent phases of COVID-19 were provided by collaborators in the United States, Italy and Spain. The repertoires were made available in a free public database intended to serve as a resource for research on the immune response to SARS-CoV-2. Deeply sampled blood TCRbeta repertoires from subjects exposed to, actively infected with, or recovered from COVID-19 were included in the dataset. The prospective study material was composed of cDNA or gDNA derived from T cells, B-cell-depleted T cells, or PBMCs. The sample metadata nearly always contained a de-identified subject ID, COVID-19 status, age in years and sex. The samples were drawn from two sources: the first 160 participants of the ongoing ImmuneRACE study, and 1,254 subjects contributed by 6 global collaborators. HLA class I and class II types, where available, came from metadata supplied by the sample provider rather than from assay-based typing.

TCRbeta CDR3 regions were amplified from genomic DNA using the immunoSEQ Assay, a bias-controlled multiplex PCR. From the authors' description of their analysis: The number of nucleated cells in each sample was estimated by amplification of reference gene primers within the assay. Sequence reads were collapsed and filtered to measure the absolute abundance of every unique TCRbeta CDR3 rearrangement. For each sample, productive Simpson clonality was calculated as the square root of Simpson's diversity index across productive rearrangements. Sourced from immuneACCESS, this table was stored by TCRdb with only in-frame sequences that have V and J called. A share of the clones is absent; for the studies checked, an unresolved V gene accounts for under half, and the remainder has no known explanation. D and trimming come from the DNA, and the V and J calls and clone size come from that table. The sample table contains more than 200,000 clones; only one count was recorded for 84% of them. The ten largest clones represent more than 9% of the sample.

One collaborating source in Seattle enrolled patients during active infection and followed them longitudinally through the course of disease. Whole blood was collected in K2EDTA tubes by collaborating institutions according to the institutions' own protocols. For TCRbeta analysis, collaborators shipped samples in one of three forms: frozen whole blood, isolated PBMCs, or DNA extracted from either of those sample types. The paper as a whole reports these results and caveats: How much clinical and demographic metadata was included differed by source and by participant, and the metadata was provided uncurated.

Sequenced: peripheral blood. The receptor was derived from a woman older than 75 with COVID-19, enrolled during active disease. In this chain, TRBV25-1 is recombined with TRBJ2-2; the junction holds 12 bases that match TRBD2. The CDR3 in this case is CASSGLAGGPGTGELFF. The bases read TGTGCCAGCAGTGGGCTAGCGGGGGGGCCCGGCACCGGGGAGCTGTTTTTT.